The clone carrying this T cell receptor beta chain was observed a few times. The CDR3 loop spans 14 amino acids. The germline V gene encodes CDR1 SGHVS and CDR2 FNYEAQ. With 5 bases removed from V and 0 bases from J, the gap between germline ends came to 10 bases. Only in-frame clones appear in the TCRdb table, and some are missing; sequencing was by immunoSEQ multiplex PCR. The profile covers about 94,000 clones, with roughly 74% appearing a single time and about 5.7% taken by the ten largest. The sample originates from a study of blood T cell repertoires in COVID-19. Study background: Sites in the United States, Italy and Spain provided acute and convalescent COVID-19 samples. PBMCs, B-cell-depleted T cells, or T cells provided the cDNA or gDNA that made up the material.

The chain uses TRBV7-6 and TRBJ1-1; tentative D call: TRBD1 (6 bases). The sequence came from a man aged 65-85 years with COVID-19, enrolled during active disease. Sample: peripheral blood. CDR3 loop: CASSTGQLNTEAFF. In nucleotides, the CDR3 is TGTGCCAGCAGCACTGGACAGCTGAACACTGAAGCTTTCTTT.